Each of the 10 T cell receptor beta chains below was sequenced from the same sample in a study of beta chain features in type 1 diabetes. Expressed TCRB transcripts got sequenced, as all isolated RNA was reverse transcribed. TCRdb's copy holds only in-frame clones and misses some; the assay was immunoSEQ multiplex PCR. This sample has about 180,000 clones; approximately 13% occur once, and the top ten carry 0.55% to 0.8%. The sample consisted of central memory CD4+ T cells from blood. The receptors were sampled from a woman younger than 30 in good health.

Comment on this clone: A much larger clone sits a single nucleotide away, making a read error possible. The rearrangement uses TRBV5-4 and TRBJ2-1; 8 nucleotides agree with TRBD2. Germline V CDR1 and CDR2: SGHNT, YYREEE (reference sequence). The V and J ends lost 1 base and 3 bases, in that order; junction bases with no gene match: 3. This CDR3 contains 15 residues. The CDR3 region is CASSLTSGDYNEQFF. DNA for the CDR3: TGTGCCAGCAGCTTGACTAGCGGCGACTACAATGAGCAGTTCTTC. Filled out from reference TRBV5-4 and TRBJ2-1, the complete variable domain reads ETGVTQSPTHLIKTRGQQVTLRCSSQSGHNTVSWYQQALGQGPQFIFQYYREEENGRGNFPPRFSGLQFPNYSSELNVNALELDDSALYLCASSLTSGDYNEQFFGPGTRLTVL.

The genes are TRBV4-1 and TRBJ1-5; D call uncertain. CDR1 is MGHRA and CDR2 is YSYEKL in the germline V gene. The CDR3 length is 18 residues. Trimming took off 3 bases at V and 2 bases at J, with 20 bases between the two ends. Written as DNA, the CDR3 is TGCGCCAGCAGCCAGTTATCACCCCCGGTGAGGGGCAATCAGCCCCAGCATTTT. It codes for CASSQLSPPVRGNQPQHF.

This clone was seen more than once but under ten times. The chain links TRBV4-3 to TRBJ2-5; D might be TRBD2 (6 bases). This CDR3 has 16 residues. From germline, CDR1 is LGHNA and CDR2 YSLEER. Between the trimmed V and J ends, which lost 0 bases and 2 bases, there was a span of 13 bases. CDR3 residues: CASSQEGNRGQETQYF. CDR3 bases: TGCGCCAGCAGCCAAGAAGGGAATCGGGGGCAAGAGACCCAGTACTTC.

This clone was seen more than once but under ten times. The chain has TRBV29-1 and TRBJ2-3; the D gene is possibly TRBD2 (5 bases). Germline CDR1 SQVTM, CDR2 ANQGSEA. CDR3 size: 13 residues. Trimming took off 4 bases at V and 11 bases at J, with 19 bases between the two ends. The CDR3 sequence: CSVARGESEGQYF. The CDR3 coding sequence is TGCAGCGTTGCTAGAGGAGAGTCAGAGGGGCAGTATTTT.

The DNA of the CDR3 is TGTGCCAGCAGTGGGTCCGGGACAGGGTCCTACGAGCAGTACTTC. It codes for CASSGSGTGSYEQYF. The J gene is TRBJ2-7, the V gene TRBV28, with 9 nucleotides matching TRBD1. V gave up 5 bases and J gave up 1 base; unmatched junction bases: 6. The CDR3 loop spans 15 amino acids. Germline V gene sequence: CDR1 MDHEN, CDR2 SYDVKM.

The chain's CDR3 is CASSYTGAGANVLTF. The CDR3 coding sequence is TGCGCCAGCAGCTATACAGGGGCTGGGGCCAACGTCCTGACTTTC. V gene TRBV5-1 combines with J gene TRBJ2-6, with 7 bases matching TRBD1. V shed 3 bases and J 2 bases; nucleotides not matched to a gene: 2. The length of the CDR3 is 15 residues. CDR1 and CDR2 (germline): SGHRS, YFSETQ.

This rearrangement joins TRBV4-3 to TRBJ2-1; D gene ambiguous. The CDR3 sequence is 13 residues long. Per the germline V gene, CDR1 is LGHNA and CDR2 is YSLEER. Trimming stripped 1 base from V and 6 bases from J, with 7 bases between. The CDR3 coding sequence is TGCGCCAGCAGCCAAGTAGTAACCAATGAGCAGTTCTTC. Translation: CASSQVVTNEQFF.

This clone was found a few times. The chain recombines TRBV7-9 with TRBJ2-1; possibly TRBD2 for D (5 bases). Trimming pared 3 bases from V and 0 bases from J, leaving 15 bases between. Per the germline V gene, CDR1 is SEHNR and CDR2 is FQNEAQ (reference sequence). The CDR3 covers 17 residues. In DNA form, the CDR3 reads TGTGCCAGCAGCTTGTACTATAGCGCAAGCTCCTACAATGAGCAGTTCTTC. As protein: CASSLYYSASSYNEQFF.

This clone was seen a handful of times. The CDR3 loop reads CASSPTDHSGANVLTF. DNA of the CDR3: TGTGCCAGCAGCCCGACAGACCACTCTGGGGCCAACGTCCTGACTTTC. The chain employs TRBV7-6 and TRBJ2-6; a weak D match, TRBD1 (5 bases). The CDR3 covers 16 residues. V lost 5 bases and J lost 0, with 11 bases in between. Germline loops: CDR1 SGHVS, CDR2 FNYEAQ.

This clone came up a few times. The genes are TRBV9 and TRBJ2-2; 14 nucleotides line up with TRBD2. The junction had 5 bases not matched to a gene; V was cut back by 3 bases and J by 4 bases. Looked up from germline, CDR1 is SGDLS and CDR2 is YYNGEE. The CDR3 is 17 amino acids. CDR3 DNA sequence: TGTGCCAGCAGCGGGGGACTAGCGGGAGCGTCCACCGGGGAGCTGTTTTTT. The encoded protein is CASSGGLAGASTGELFF.